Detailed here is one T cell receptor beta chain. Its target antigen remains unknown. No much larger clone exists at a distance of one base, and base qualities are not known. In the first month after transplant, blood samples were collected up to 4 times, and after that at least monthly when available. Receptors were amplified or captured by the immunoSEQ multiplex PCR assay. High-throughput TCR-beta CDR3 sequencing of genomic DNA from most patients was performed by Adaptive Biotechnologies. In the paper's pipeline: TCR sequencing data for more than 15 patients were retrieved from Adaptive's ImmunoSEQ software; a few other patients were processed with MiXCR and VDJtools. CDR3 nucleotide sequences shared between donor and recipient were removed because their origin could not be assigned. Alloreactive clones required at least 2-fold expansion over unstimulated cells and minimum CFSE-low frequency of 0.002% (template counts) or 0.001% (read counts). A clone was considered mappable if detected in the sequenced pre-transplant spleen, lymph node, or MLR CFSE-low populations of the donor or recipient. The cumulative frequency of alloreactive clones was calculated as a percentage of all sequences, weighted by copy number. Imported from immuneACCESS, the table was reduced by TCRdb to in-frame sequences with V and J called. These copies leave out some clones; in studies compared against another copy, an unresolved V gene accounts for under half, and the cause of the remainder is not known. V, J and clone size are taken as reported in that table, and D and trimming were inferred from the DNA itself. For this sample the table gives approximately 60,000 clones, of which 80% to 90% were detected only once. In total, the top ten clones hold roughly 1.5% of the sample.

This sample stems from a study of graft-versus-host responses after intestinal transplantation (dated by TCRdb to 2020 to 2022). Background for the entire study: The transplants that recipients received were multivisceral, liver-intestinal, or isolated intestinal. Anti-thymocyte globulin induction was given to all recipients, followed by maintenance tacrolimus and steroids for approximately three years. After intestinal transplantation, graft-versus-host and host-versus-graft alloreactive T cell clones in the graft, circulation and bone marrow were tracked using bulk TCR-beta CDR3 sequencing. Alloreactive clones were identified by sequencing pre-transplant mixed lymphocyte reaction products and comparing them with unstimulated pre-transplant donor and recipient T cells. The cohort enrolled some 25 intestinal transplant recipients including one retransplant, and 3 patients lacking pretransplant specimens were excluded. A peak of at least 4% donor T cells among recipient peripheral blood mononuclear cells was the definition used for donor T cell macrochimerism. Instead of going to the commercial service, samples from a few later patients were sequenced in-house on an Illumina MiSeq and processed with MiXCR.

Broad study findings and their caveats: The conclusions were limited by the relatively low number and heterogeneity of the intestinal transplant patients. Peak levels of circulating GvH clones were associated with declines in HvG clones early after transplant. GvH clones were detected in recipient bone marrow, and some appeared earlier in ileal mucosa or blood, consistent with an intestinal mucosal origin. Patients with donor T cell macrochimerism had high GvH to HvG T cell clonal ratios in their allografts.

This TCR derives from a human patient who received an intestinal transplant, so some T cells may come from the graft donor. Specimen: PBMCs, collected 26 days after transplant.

CDR3 protein: CASTTVSGVGEQYF. The DNA sequence follows: TGTGCCAGCACCACCGTGTCAGGGGTCGGCGAGCAGTACTTC. In this chain, TRBV11-2 is recombined with TRBJ2-7; the D region possibly corresponds to TRBD1 (6 bases align). At the junction V is shortened by 7 bases and J by 6 bases, with 19 bases in between. From the germline V gene, CDR1 is SGHAT and CDR2 is FQNNGV. The CDR3 contains 14 residues, cysteine and phenylalanine counted. Just CDR3 DNA is preserved here, 42 bases in frame from base 1. With the portions outside the CDR3 filled from the reference TRBV11-2 and TRBJ2-7 genes, the complete variable region becomes EAGVAQSPRYKIIEKRQSVAFWCNPISGHATLYWYQQILGQGPKLLIQFQNNGVVDDSQLPKDRFSAERLKGVDSTLKIQPAKLEDSAVYLCASTTVSGVGEQYFGPGTRLTVT.